This T cell receptor (beta chain) was captured in a study of cytomegalovirus exposure and HLA in healthy donors. Use of 60 Vbeta and 13 Jbeta primers characterized the PCR. Measured with immunoSEQ multiplex PCR; TCRdb has only the in-frame clones, and not every one. The table lists about 190,000 clones, about 69% of them singletons. Deletions cut 1 base from V and 6 bases from J, with 7 bases between. From germline, CDR1 is SGHVS and CDR2 FQNEAQ. The CDR3 is 13 amino acids. A few counts support this clone. The V call is TRBV7-8, the J call TRBJ1-5; TRBD1 might be the D (5 bases). The sequence derives from a man in his thirties or forties in good health and CMV-seropositive. Sequencing was performed on PBMCs. The DNA of the CDR3 is TGTGCCAGCAGCTTAGGACAGCTTCAGCCCCAGCATTTT. Its protein product is CASSLGQLQPQHF.